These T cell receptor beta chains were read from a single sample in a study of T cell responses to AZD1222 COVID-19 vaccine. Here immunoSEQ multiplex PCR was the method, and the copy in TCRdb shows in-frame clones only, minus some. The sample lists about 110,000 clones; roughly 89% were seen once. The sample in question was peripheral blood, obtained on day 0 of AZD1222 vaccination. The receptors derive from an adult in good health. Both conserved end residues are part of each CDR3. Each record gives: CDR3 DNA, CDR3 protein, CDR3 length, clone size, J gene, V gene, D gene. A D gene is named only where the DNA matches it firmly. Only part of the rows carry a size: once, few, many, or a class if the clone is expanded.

TGCGCCAGCAGCTTGGAGGCCAGCTCAGATACGCAGTATTTT CASSLEASSDTQYF 14 NA TRBJ2-3 TRBV5-1 NA
TGTGCCAGCAGCTCGGGATCAGGAACAAGGGCCTACAATGAGCAGTTCTTC CASSSGSGTRAYNEQFF 17 NA TRBJ2-1 TRBV11-2 NA
TGTGCCAGCAGCCAAGATACGGATTCACCCCTCCACTTT CASSQDTDSPLHF 13 NA TRBJ1-6 TRBV3-1/TRBV3-2 NA
TGTGCCAGTAGTACCCAAAACCGAAACACTGAAGCTTTCTTT CASSTQNRNTEAFF 14 NA TRBJ1-1 TRBV19 NA
TGTGCCAGCAGTGCCGGGACAGGGGCAGGTATCTACGAGCAGTACTTC CASSAGTGAGIYEQYF 16 NA TRBJ2-7 TRBV6-1 TRBD1
TGTGCCAGCAGTGAACCTAACACCGGGGAGCTGTTTTTT CASSEPNTGELFF 13 NA TRBJ2-2 TRBV6-1 NA
TGTGCCAGCAGCCCCAGACAGGGACTACTTGAAAAACTGTTTTTT CASSPRQGLLEKLFF 15 NA TRBJ1-4 TRBV5-4 TRBD1
TGTGCCAGCAGCCAAGATCTTCCGGGAGCGGACAATGAGCAGTTCTTC CASSQDLPGADNEQFF 16 NA TRBJ2-1 TRBV3-1/TRBV3-2 NA
TGTGCCAGCGAAAGTCGCAATGAGCAGTTCTTC CASESRNEQFF 11 many TRBJ2-1 TRBV2 NA
TGTGCCCGTACTACAGGGCAGCCCCAGCATTTT CARTTGQPQHF 11 NA TRBJ1-5 TRBV30 NA
TGTGCCAGCAGCTCTTCGAGAAACTCCTACGAGCAGTACTTC CASSSSRNSYEQYF 14 NA TRBJ2-7 TRBV7-8 NA
TGCGCCAGCAGCCAAGAGCGTGACAGGGGGCTTGATTCACCCCTCCACTTT CASSQERDRGLDSPLHF 17 NA TRBJ1-6 TRBV4-1 TRBD1
TGTGCCAGTAGTATGGAGGCGGTAGGGTTCGGTGAGCAGTTCTTC CASSMEAVGFGEQFF 15 NA TRBJ2-1 TRBV19 NA
TGTGCCAGCTCCCGCGGTCCGGACAATAACAATGAGCAGTTCTTC CASSRGPDNNNEQFF 15 NA TRBJ2-1 TRBV18 NA
TGCGCCAGCAGCTTGGGAGGGGCCAGGGATACGCAGTATTTT CASSLGGARDTQYF 14 NA TRBJ2-3 TRBV5-1 NA
TGTGCCAGCAGCTCGGGACTAGCGGCGGCGCCCGGCGACTACGAGCAGTACTTC CASSSGLAAAPGDYEQYF 18 once TRBJ2-7 TRBV7-9 TRBD2
TGTGCCAGCTCACCCGATAGGAATGAGCAGTTCTTC CASSPDRNEQFF 12 NA TRBJ2-1 TRBV12-3/TRBV12-4 NA
TGTGCCAGCAGTTACTCGAGGGGAAACACTGAAGCTTTCTTT CASSYSRGNTEAFF 14 NA TRBJ1-1 TRBV6-5 NA
TGTGCCAGCAGTTACTCGAGTGACTATGGCTACACCTTC CASSYSSDYGYTF 13 NA TRBJ1-2 TRBV6-5 NA
TGTGCCAGCAGTAACACAGTGGAGGATGGCTACACCTTC CASSNTVEDGYTF 13 NA TRBJ1-2 TRBV5-4 NA
TGTGCCAGCAGCGCCATCAGGGGTAGCACTGAAGCTTTCTTT CASSAIRGSTEAFF 14 once TRBJ1-1 TRBV9 NA
TGTGCCATCAGTGAGTCTCGAGCAGGACCCACTAGCACAGATACGCAGTATTTT CAISESRAGPTSTDTQYF 18 NA TRBJ2-3 TRBV10-3 NA
TGTGCCAGCAGTAGGGGACAGGGTTTCTATGGCTACACCTTC CASSRGQGFYGYTF 14 NA TRBJ1-2 TRBV6-5 TRBD1
TGTGCCACCAGCTTACCCTTTAGGGGCTACGAGCAGTACTTC CATSLPFRGYEQYF 14 NA TRBJ2-7 TRBV15 NA
TGTGCCACAAGACAGGGCCTCGACTCTGGAAACACCATATATTTT CATRQGLDSGNTIYF 15 NA TRBJ1-3 TRBV10-3 TRBD1
TGCGCCAGCACTGAAGTCGGTGTCGGAAATGAAAAACTGTTTTTT CASTEVGVGNEKLFF 15 once TRBJ1-4 TRBV10-2 NA
TGCAGCGTTGTGACAGACCAAGAGACCCAGTACTTC CSVVTDQETQYF 12 NA TRBJ2-5 TRBV29-1 NA
TGCGCCAGCAGCCAAGTTGGGACTGGAGGTACGCAGTATTTT CASSQVGTGGTQYF 14 NA TRBJ2-3 TRBV4-3 NA